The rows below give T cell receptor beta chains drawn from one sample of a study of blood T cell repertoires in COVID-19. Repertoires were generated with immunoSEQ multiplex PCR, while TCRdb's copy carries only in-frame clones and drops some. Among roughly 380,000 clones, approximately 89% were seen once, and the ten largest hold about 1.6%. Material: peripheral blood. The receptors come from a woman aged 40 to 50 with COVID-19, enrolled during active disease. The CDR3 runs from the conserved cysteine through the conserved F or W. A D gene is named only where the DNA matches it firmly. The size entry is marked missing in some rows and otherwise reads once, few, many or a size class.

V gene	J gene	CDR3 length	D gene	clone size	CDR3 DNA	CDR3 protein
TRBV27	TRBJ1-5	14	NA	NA	TGTGCCAGCAGTTTAATCGGTAACAATCAGCCCCAGCATTTT	CASSLIGNNQPQHF
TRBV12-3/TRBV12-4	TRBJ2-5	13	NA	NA	TGTGCCAGCAGTTTTGGCGCGAGGGAGACCCAGTACTTC	CASSFGARETQYF
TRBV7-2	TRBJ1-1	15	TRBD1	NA	TGTGCCAGCAGCTTAGGGGACAGGCGGAACACTGAAGCTTTCTTT	CASSLGDRRNTEAFF
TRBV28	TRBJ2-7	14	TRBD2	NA	TGTGCCAGCAGTTCCCCTAGCGGACCTTACGAGCAGTACTTC	CASSSPSGPYEQYF
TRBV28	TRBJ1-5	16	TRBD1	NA	TGTGCCAGCAGCCAATACAGGGGACAAGGCAATCAGCCCCAGCATTTT	CASSQYRGQGNQPQHF
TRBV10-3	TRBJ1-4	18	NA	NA	TGTGCCACCGGGGGGGGATCCCTCGAAGTTGCAACTAATGAAAAACTGTTTTTT	CATGGGSLEVATNEKLFF
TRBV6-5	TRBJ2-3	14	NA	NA	TGTGCCACCTACAGGGGGGGTTGGACAGATACGCAGTATTTT	CATYRGGWTDTQYF
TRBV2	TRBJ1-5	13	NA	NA	TGTGCCAGCAGTGGTAATAGCAATCAGCCCCAGCATTTT	CASSGNSNQPQHF
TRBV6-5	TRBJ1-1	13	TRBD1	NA	TGTGCCAGCAGGGACAGGGAGGACACTGAAGCTTTCTTT	CASRDREDTEAFF
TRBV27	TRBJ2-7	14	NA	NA	TGTGCCAGCAGGCCCACACCAGTTTTATACGAGCAGTACTTC	CASRPTPVLYEQYF
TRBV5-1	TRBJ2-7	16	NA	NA	TGCGCCAGCAGCTTGGTAGGACAGACCAATATACGCGAGCAGTACTTC	CASSLVGQTNIREQYF
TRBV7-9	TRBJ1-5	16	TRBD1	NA	TGTGCCAGCAGCGACCGGGACAGGGGGCATGGACAGCCCCAGCATTTT	CASSDRDRGHGQPQHF
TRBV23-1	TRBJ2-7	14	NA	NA	TGCGCCAGCAGTCAGGAGGGGGCTCTATACGAGCAGTACTTC	CASSQEGALYEQYF
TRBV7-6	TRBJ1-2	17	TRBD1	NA	TGTGCCAGCAGCTCAACACCTTGGACAGGGGGCGGACGAGGCTACACCTTC	CASSSTPWTGGGRGYTF
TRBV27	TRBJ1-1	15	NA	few	TGTGCCAGCAGTTTTGGGGGAGGGAGCTCGGGTGAAGCTTTCTTT	CASSFGGGSSGEAFF
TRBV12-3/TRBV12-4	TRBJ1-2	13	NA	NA	TGTGCCAGCAGTTTAGTGGGCTACTATGGCTACACCTTC	CASSLVGYYGYTF
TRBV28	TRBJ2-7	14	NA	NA	TGTGCCAGCCAAGGGTCGAAAGGGGGATACGAGCAGTACTTC	CASQGSKGGYEQYF
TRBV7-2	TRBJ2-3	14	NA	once	TGTGCCAACAGCTTAAGTCTAGGCATAGATACGCAGTATTTT	CANSLSLGIDTQYF
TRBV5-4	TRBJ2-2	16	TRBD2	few	TGTGCCAGCAGCCCGGGAGGATCGGCGAACACCGGGGAGCTGTTTTTT	CASSPGGSANTGELFF
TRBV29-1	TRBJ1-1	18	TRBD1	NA	TGCAGCGTTGAAGATCGGCTAAAGGGACAGGGGCTGAACACTGAAGCTTTCTTT	CSVEDRLKGQGLNTEAFF
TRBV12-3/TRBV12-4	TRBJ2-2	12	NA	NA	TGTGCCAGCAGTTTTTATATCGGGGAGCTGTTTTTT	CASSFYIGELFF
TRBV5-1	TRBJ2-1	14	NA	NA	TGCGCCAGCAGCTTGGTTGCAGGAACGAATGAGCAGTTCTTC	CASSLVAGTNEQFF
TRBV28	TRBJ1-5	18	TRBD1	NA	TGTGCCAGTCAAATCGGGACAGGGGAGCGCTATAGCAATCAGCCCCAGCATTTT	CASQIGTGERYSNQPQHF
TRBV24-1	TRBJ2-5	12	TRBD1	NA	TGTGCCATTGGACAGGTGGGAGAGACCCAGTACTTC	CAIGQVGETQYF
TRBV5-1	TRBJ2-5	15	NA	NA	TGCGCCAGCAGCTTGGGACTACAGATCGAAGAGACCCAGTACTTC	CASSLGLQIEETQYF
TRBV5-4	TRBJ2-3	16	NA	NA	TGTGCCAGCAGCCAAAACCAGGGAAATCCGCCAGATACGCAGTATTTT	CASSQNQGNPPDTQYF